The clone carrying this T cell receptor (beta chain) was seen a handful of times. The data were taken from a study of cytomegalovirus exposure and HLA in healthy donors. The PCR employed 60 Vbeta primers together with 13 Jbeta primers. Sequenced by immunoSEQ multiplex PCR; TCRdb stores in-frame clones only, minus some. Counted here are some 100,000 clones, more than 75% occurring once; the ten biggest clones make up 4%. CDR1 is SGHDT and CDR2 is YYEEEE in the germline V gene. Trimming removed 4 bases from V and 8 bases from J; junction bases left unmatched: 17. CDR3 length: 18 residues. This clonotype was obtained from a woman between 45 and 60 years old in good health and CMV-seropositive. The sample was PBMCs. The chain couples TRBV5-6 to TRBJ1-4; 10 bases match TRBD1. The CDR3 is CASSATGTGERDFEKLFF. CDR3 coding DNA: TGTGCCAGCAGCGCGACCGGGACAGGGGAAAGGGACTTCGAAAAACTGTTTTTT.